Below, 25 T cell receptor beta chains from the same sample are listed, as sequenced in a study of shared clonotypes between healthy human individuals. Method: immunoSEQ multiplex PCR; TCRdb's copy keeps in-frame clones and lacks some. The sample gives millions of clones, 95% of which show up once; approximately 0.13% is in the top ten. Sequences were obtained from naive CD4+ T cells sorted from blood. Subset reported: CD45RA+ positively selected. The origin of the receptors is a man aged 18 to 29 in good health.

The gene calls are TRBV9 and TRBJ2-7; 9 bases map to TRBD1. Germline trimming cut 4 bases from V and 5 bases from J; bases unmatched to any gene: 10. Germline assignment: CDR1 SGDLS and CDR2 YYNGEE. The CDR3 sequence is 15 residues long. CDR3 in DNA: TGTGCCAGCAGCCTTACCGGGACAGGGTACAACGAGCAGTACTTC. The encoded protein is CASSLTGTGYNEQYF.

The rearrangement joins TRBV6-6 to TRBJ1-2; no firm D call. Trimming stripped 2 bases from V and 8 bases from J, with 9 bases between. The CDR3 runs to 12 residues. CDR1 and CDR2 (germline): MNHNY, SVGAGI (reference sequence). CDR3 in amino acids: CASSYATGGYTF. The DNA for the CDR3 is TGTGCCAGCAGTTACGCGACGGGCGGCTACACCTTC.

V gene TRBV27 combines with J gene TRBJ2-3; D might be TRBD2 (5 bases). The CDR3 runs 13 residues. CDR1 MNHEY and CDR2 SMNVEV come from the germline V gene (reference sequence). V was cut by 4 bases and J by 5 bases, with 10 bases left in between. CDR3 sequence reads: CASSWSGRDTQYF. The CDR3 coding sequence is TGTGCCAGCAGTTGGTCTGGGAGAGATACGCAGTATTTT.

This chain joins TRBV7-2 and TRBJ2-5, with 13 bases that match TRBD2. Germline CDR1 is SGHTA and CDR2 is FQGNSA. The V segment lost 5 bases and the J segment 2 bases; nucleotides outside the gene matches: 11. This CDR3 has 18 amino acids. DNA for the CDR3: TGTGCCAGCAGCCCGGGGAGACTAGCGGGAGGAGCACAAGAGACCCAGTACTTC. It yields the protein CASSPGRLAGGAQETQYF.

This chain connects TRBV5-4 to TRBJ2-7; no firm D call. The CDR3 contains 14 residues. The germline V gene encodes CDR1 SGHNT and CDR2 YYREEE (reference sequence). V was clipped by 0 bases and J by 2 bases, with 9 bases between them. The CDR3 loop reads CASSLGLWPYEQYF. Here the CDR3 DNA reads TGTGCCAGCAGCTTGGGACTTTGGCCCTACGAGCAGTACTTC.

The V gene is TRBV7-2, the J gene TRBJ2-5; 9 bases fit TRBD2. Looked up from germline, CDR1 is SGHTA and CDR2 is FQGNSA. This CDR3 has 18 residues. V lost 5 bases, J lost 2 bases, and 15 bases stayed unmatched. CDR3 in DNA: TGTGCCAGCAGCCGACGGTCAGCGGGAGGAACTTGGCAAGAGACCCAGTACTTC. It is translated as CASSRRSAGGTWQETQYF.

The CDR3 sequence is CASSLGLAEKQFF. The DNA for the CDR3 is TGTGCCAGCAGTCTTGGACTAGCGGAGAAACAGTTCTTC. The gene calls are TRBV6-1 and TRBJ2-1, with TRBD2 identical over 10 bases. The CDR3 contains 13 residues. The germline V gene has CDR1 MNHNS and CDR2 SASEGT. V trimming: 5 bases; J trimming: 13 bases; junction bases outside the gene matches: 8.

The chain employs TRBV5-6 and TRBJ2-1; D assignment may be TRBD1 or TRBD2 (5 bases each). V lost 3 bases to trimming and J lost 9 bases, with 13 bases between them. This CDR3 has 13 amino acids. The germline gives CDR1 SGHDT, CDR2 YYEEEE. The CDR3 region has the DNA TGTGCCAGCAGCTCCGGGGCCTGGGGTGAGCAGTTCTTC. Protein sequence: CASSSGAWGEQFF.

The genes are TRBV28 and TRBJ2-3, with D tentatively TRBD2 (5 bases). CDR3 length: 16 amino acids. Trimming removed 6 bases from V and 3 bases from J, with 19 bases in between. The V gene's germline CDR1 is MDHEN and CDR2 SYDVKM. CDR3 region: CASRHDGRGPTDTQYF. Written as DNA, the CDR3 is TGTGCCAGCAGGCATGACGGACGGGGTCCTACAGATACGCAGTATTTT.

The genes are TRBV5-4 and TRBJ2-2, with 14 bases fitting TRBD2. V dropped 4 bases and J dropped 5; count of bases not matched to a gene: 4. The germline CDR1 and CDR2 sequences are SGHNT and YYREEE (reference sequence). The CDR3 runs to 16 residues. As DNA, the CDR3 is TGTGCCAGCAGCCAGACTAGCGGGAGGGATACCGGGGAGCTGTTTTTT. Translated: CASSQTSGRDTGELFF.

The V and J genes are TRBV28 and TRBJ1-6; 7 nucleotides match TRBD1. Germline loops: CDR1 MDHEN, CDR2 SYDVKM. The CDR3 is 18 amino acids. Losses at the gene ends were 3 bases for V and 0 bases for J; bases not matched to a gene: 8. The CDR3, as DNA: TGTGCCAGCAGTTTTGCCGGGACAGTTAGCTCCTATAATTCACCCCTCCACTTT. Amino acid sequence: CASSFAGTVSSYNSPLHF.

The chain is built from TRBV4-1 and TRBJ2-1; D uncertain. Trimming took off 1 base at V and 5 bases at J, with 12 bases between the two ends. Germline CDR1 MGHRA, CDR2 YSYEKL. The CDR3 runs 15 residues. CDR3 protein: CASSQGQMNNNEQFF. For the CDR3, the DNA is TGCGCCAGCAGCCAAGGGCAGATGAACAACAATGAGCAGTTCTTC.

In its sample, this clone was seen once. The chain couples TRBV5-4 to TRBJ2-3; a possible D gene is TRBD1 (6 bases). The V and J ends lost 5 bases and 0 bases respectively, with 13 bases between them. Per the germline V gene, CDR1 is SGHNT and CDR2 is YYREEE (reference sequence). This CDR3 region has 15 residues. The CDR3 spells CASRRDISSTDTQYF. Here the CDR3 DNA reads TGTGCCAGCAGGAGGGACATTTCTAGCACAGATACGCAGTATTTT.

A note on this clone: Other nucleotide sequences in the sample specify the same CDR3. This sequence joins TRBV7-9 and TRBJ2-3; 11 bases align to TRBD2. After removal of 5 bases from V and 1 base from J, the junction contained 5 bases not matched to a gene. This CDR3 contains 16 residues. Germline assignment: CDR1 SEHNR and CDR2 FQNEAQ (reference sequence). The CDR3 DNA is TGTGCCAGCAGCCCCGGGACTAGCGGTGGCACAGATACGCAGTATTTT. Protein: CASSPGTSGGTDTQYF.

V is TRBV13 and J is TRBJ1-5; TRBD1 matches 8 bases. The ends lost 0 bases at V and 7 bases at J; junction bases unmatched: 5. This CDR3 contains 15 residues. Germline V CDR1 and CDR2: PRHDT, FYEKMQ (reference sequence). The CDR3 is CASSLGQGVKQPQHF. The DNA of the CDR3 is TGTGCCAGCAGCTTAGGACAGGGGGTTAAGCAGCCCCAGCATTTT.

The genes are TRBV7-2 and TRBJ2-3; 10 bases agree with TRBD2. CDR1 is SGHTA, CDR2 FQGNSA, per germline. V was clipped by 5 bases and J by 1 base; unmatched bases: 6. The CDR3 is made up of 16 amino acids. Written as DNA, the CDR3 is TGTGCCAGCAGCCTCAACGGACTAGCGGGCACAGATACGCAGTATTTT. It yields the protein CASSLNGLAGTDTQYF.

The chain is built from TRBV5-4 and TRBJ1-6; 8 nucleotides match TRBD1. The trim removed 4 bases at V and 9 bases at J, leaving 9 bases unmatched. Germline CDR1 is SGHNT and CDR2 is YYREEE (reference sequence). The CDR3 runs 15 residues. CDR3 in DNA: TGTGCCAGCAGCAACCGGGACAGGACGGGTTCACCCCTCCACTTT. Translating it yields CASSNRDRTGSPLHF.

In regard to this clone: It may be a read error: a sequence one base away is much more abundant. The identical CDR3 is also encoded by other nucleotide sequences in the sample. The rearrangement uses TRBV11-2 and TRBJ2-7; D not certain. Trimming took 5 bases from V and 2 from J, leaving 4 bases between them. The CDR3 has 11 residues. Germline V gene lookup returns CDR1 SGHAT and CDR2 FQNNGV. The CDR3 reads CASSLAYEQYF. DNA for the CDR3: TGTGCCAGCAGCCTAGCCTACGAGCAGTACTTC.

The chain combines TRBV15 with TRBJ1-3, with D unresolved. CDR1 is LNHNV and CDR2 is YYDKDF in the germline V gene (reference sequence). V was trimmed by 0 bases and J by 1 base, leaving 13 bases between them. There are 17 residues in the CDR3. DNA of the CDR3: TGTGCCACCAGCAGAGATGCGGGCTTAGGGTCTGGAAACACCATATATTTT. Its translation: CATSRDAGLGSGNTIYF.

The gene calls are TRBV4-1 and TRBJ2-1; 9 bases agree with TRBD2. Looked up from germline, CDR1 is MGHRA and CDR2 is YSYEKL. V shed 2 bases, J shed 9 bases, and the junction held 17 bases outside the gene matches. The CDR3 is 18 amino acids. The CDR3 DNA is TGCGCCAGCAGCCAAAACTCAGCGGGGGGTTCTCGGTCGGGTGAGCAGTTCTTC. This codes for CASSQNSAGGSRSGEQFF.

DNA of the CDR3: TGTGCCAGCGCTGGTACTGTCTCGCACAAGTCGGGCAACGTCCTGACTTTC. Protein product: CASAGTVSHKSGNVLTF. The V and J genes are TRBV5-5 and TRBJ2-6, with unresolved D. The CDR3 runs to 17 residues. CDR1 SGHKS and CDR2 YYEKEE come from the germline V gene (reference sequence). The V and J ends lost 7 bases and 9 bases respectively, with 26 bases between them.

J is TRBJ1-4 and V is TRBV28, with D uncertain. Trimming left V 5 bases short and J 0 bases short, with 13 bases between. Germline-derived CDR1 and CDR2 are MDHEN and SYDVKM. The length of the CDR3 is 16 residues. CDR3 DNA sequence: TGTGCCAGCAGTCTGTACAGTTTAGCAACTAATGAAAAACTGTTTTTT. Its protein product is CASSLYSLATNEKLFF.

V and J are TRBV30 and TRBJ2-5; 9 bases are a match to TRBD2. The CDR3 length is 14 residues. Trimming removed 0 bases from V and 6 bases from J; junction bases left unmatched: 5. Germline CDR1 GTSNPN, CDR2 SVGIG (reference sequence). CDR3 residues: CAWSVAGGSKTQYF. CDR3 in DNA: TGTGCCTGGAGTGTAGCGGGAGGTTCGAAGACCCAGTACTTC. Full variable domain (rest looked up from reference TRBV30 and TRBJ2-5): SQTIHQWPATLVQPVGSPLSLECTVEGTSNPNLYWYRQAAGRGLQLLFYSVGIGQISSEVPQNLSASRPQDRQFILSSKKLLLSDSGFYLCAWSVAGGSKTQYFGPGTRLLVL.

The chain recombines TRBV6-5 with TRBJ2-1; TRBD1 matches at 7 bases. Per the germline V gene, CDR1 is MNHEY and CDR2 is SVGAGI. The CDR3 sequence is 15 residues long. The trim removed 2 bases at V and 3 bases at J, leaving 4 bases unmatched. The CDR3 loop is CASSYGQASYNEQFF. DNA of the CDR3: TGTGCCAGCAGTTACGGACAGGCGAGCTACAATGAGCAGTTCTTC.

The rearrangement uses TRBV30 and TRBJ2-7; TRBD1 matches at 9 bases. Germline-derived CDR1 and CDR2 are GTSNPN and SVGIG (reference sequence). The ends lost 5 bases at V and 6 bases at J; junction bases unmatched: 8. This CDR3 is 13 amino acids long. CDR3 nucleotide sequence: TGTGCCTGGGACCCGGACAGGGGCAGCGAGCAGTACTTC. Its translation: CAWDPDRGSEQYF. Filled out from reference TRBV30 and TRBJ2-7, the complete variable domain reads SQTIHQWPATLVQPVGSPLSLECTVEGTSNPNLYWYRQAAGRGLQLLFYSVGIGQISSEVPQNLSASRPQDRQFILSSKKLLLSDSGFYLCAWDPDRGSEQYFGPGTRLTVT.